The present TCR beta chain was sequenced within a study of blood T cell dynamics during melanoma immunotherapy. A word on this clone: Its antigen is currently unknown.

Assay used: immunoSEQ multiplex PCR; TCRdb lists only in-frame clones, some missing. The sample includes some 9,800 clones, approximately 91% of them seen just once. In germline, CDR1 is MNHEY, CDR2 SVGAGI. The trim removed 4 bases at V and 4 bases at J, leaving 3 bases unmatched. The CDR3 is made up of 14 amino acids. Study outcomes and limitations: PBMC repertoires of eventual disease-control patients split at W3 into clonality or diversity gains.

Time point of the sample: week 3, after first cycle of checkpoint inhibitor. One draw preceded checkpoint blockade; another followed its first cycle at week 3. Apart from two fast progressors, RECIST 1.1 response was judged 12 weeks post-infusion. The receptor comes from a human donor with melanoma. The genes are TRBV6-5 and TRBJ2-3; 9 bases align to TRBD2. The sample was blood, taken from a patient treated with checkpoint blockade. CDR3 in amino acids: CASSWGLAADTQYF. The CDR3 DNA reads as TGTGCCAGCAGTTGGGGACTAGCAGCAGATACGCAGTATTTT.